One sample yielded the 22 T cell receptor beta chains listed below, sequenced in a study of cytomegalovirus exposure and HLA in healthy donors. 60 Vbeta and 13 Jbeta primers were used in PCR. Using immunoSEQ multiplex PCR, the repertoire was profiled, and TCRdb retains in-frame clones only, with some absent. The profile shows 150,000 to 200,000 clones, 75% to 85% of them singletons. Sequenced input: PBMCs. The source is a woman aged 25 to 45 in good health and CMV-seronegative.

V is TRBV27 and J is TRBJ2-7, with D possibly being TRBD2 (6 bases). This CDR3 has 16 residues. V shed 1 base and J shed 7 bases, with 20 bases lying between them. Germline loops: CDR1 MNHEY, CDR2 SMNVEV (reference sequence). The CDR3 region has the DNA TGTGCCAGCAGTTTATTCCCTCCCGGGGGAGGCATTGAGCAGTACTTC. Encoded protein: CASSLFPPGGGIEQYF.

The chain couples TRBV4-3 to TRBJ1-6, with 7 bases aligning to TRBD1. The CDR3 consists of 18 residues. The V and J ends lost 1 base and 6 bases, in that order; junction bases with no gene match: 12. In germline, CDR1 is LGHNA, CDR2 YSLEER. The CDR3 is CASSQVGTGVGSNSPLHF. In DNA form, the CDR3 reads TGCGCCAGCAGCCAAGTTGGTACAGGGGTTGGATCTAATTCACCCCTCCACTTT.

This chain connects TRBV7-2 to TRBJ1-1; D remains unclear. There are 12 residues in the CDR3. Germline values: CDR1 SGHTA, CDR2 FQGNSA. Trimming stripped 1 base from V and 5 bases from J, with 5 bases between. The CDR3 region has the DNA TGTGCCAGCAGCTTAGGTCTTACTGAAGCTTTCTTT. It yields the protein CASSLGLTEAFF.

V gene TRBV9 combines with J gene TRBJ1-6; D remains ambiguous. Trimming pared 0 bases from V and 9 bases from J, leaving 7 bases between. The V gene's germline CDR1 is SGDLS and CDR2 YYNGEE. The CDR3 has 13 residues. CDR3 coding DNA: TGTGCCAGCAGCGTAGCTTGGAGTTCACCCCTCCACTTT. It yields the protein CASSVAWSSPLHF.

This clone was picked up a small number of times. The chain uses TRBV7-9 and TRBJ2-1; D is uncertain. V lost 5 bases to trimming and J lost 5 bases, with 7 bases between them. Germline CDR1 and CDR2: SEHNR and FQNEAQ (reference sequence). This CDR3 has 12 amino acids. The CDR3 spells CASSPTNNEQFF. CDR3 sequence (DNA): TGTGCCAGCAGCCCCACAAACAATGAGCAGTTCTTC.

The chain uses TRBV28 and TRBJ1-6, with a possible D match to TRBD1 (5 bases). The CDR3 length is 20 residues. Trimming shortened V by 6 bases and J by 0 bases, and 24 bases separated the two germline ends. Germline V CDR1 and CDR2: MDHEN, SYDVKM. The CDR3 DNA reads TGTGCCAGCAGGACACAAGCAGGGCGACACTACAACTCCTATAATTCACCCCTCCACTTT. Protein: CASRTQAGRHYNSYNSPLHF. Complete variable domain (other parts from reference TRBV28 and TRBJ1-6): DVKVTQSSRYLVKRTGEKVFLECVQDMDHENMFWYRQDPGLGLRLIYFSYDVKMKEKGDIPEGYSVSREKKERFSLILESASTNQTSMYLCASRTQAGRHYNSYNSPLHFGNGTRLTVT.

This clone has just one count. V gene TRBV29-1 combines with J gene TRBJ2-7; tentative D call: TRBD2 (6 bases). The ends were cut back, 5 bases at V and 2 bases at J, with 13 bases in the middle. CDR1 is SQVTM, CDR2 ANQGSEA, per germline. The CDR3 is 13 amino acids. CDR3 in DNA: TGCAGCGTTATAACAGGCGGGACCTACGAGCAGTACTTC. Its translation: CSVITGGTYEQYF.

V is TRBV4-1 and J is TRBJ2-2, with 10 bases aligning to TRBD2. CDR1 is MGHRA and CDR2 is YSYEKL in the germline V gene. The V gene end was trimmed by 2 bases and the J gene end by 1 base; junction bases not matched to a gene: 4. The CDR3 consists of 17 residues. CDR3 amino acids: CASSQSSGSGNTGELFF. In DNA form, the CDR3 reads TGCGCCAGCAGCCAATCTAGCGGGAGTGGGAACACCGGGGAGCTGTTTTTT.

V and J are TRBV19 and TRBJ2-1, with 9 bases fitting TRBD2. The CDR3 length is 14 residues. The V and J ends lost 4 bases and 7 bases, in that order; junction bases with no gene match: 5. Germline CDR1 and CDR2: LNHDA and SQIVND (reference sequence). CDR3 sequence: CASSTGLASNEQFF. The CDR3 DNA reads TGTGCCAGTAGTACCGGACTAGCGTCTAATGAGCAGTTCTTC. Using reference TRBV19 and TRBJ2-1 for the parts outside the CDR3, the full variable domain is DGGITQSPKYLFRKEGQNVTLSCEQNLNHDAMYWYRQDPGQGLRLIYYSQIVNDFQKGDIAEGYSVSREKKESFPLTVTSAQKNPTAFYLCASSTGLASNEQFFGPGTRLTVL.

J is TRBJ2-7 and V is TRBV5-1, with 8 nucleotides matching TRBD2. This CDR3 spans 15 amino acids. Trimming removed 4 bases from V and 0 bases from J; junction bases left unmatched: 6. The germline CDR1 and CDR2 sequences are SGHRS and YFSETQ. In nucleotides, the CDR3 is TGCGCCAGCAGCCCCCCCGGGGGGGCCTCCTACGAGCAGTACTTC. Translating gives CASSPPGGASYEQYF.

The J gene is TRBJ2-6, the V gene TRBV27, with D perhaps TRBD1 (5 bases). The V gene lost 5 bases and the J gene lost 2 bases, with 16 bases spanning the gap. Germline CDR1 and CDR2: MNHEY and SMNVEV (reference sequence). The CDR3 sequence is 17 residues long. CDR3 sequence (DNA): TGTGCCAGCAGTCCCAGGGTGGGTAGAGCTGGGGCCAACGTCCTGACTTTC. Translating gives CASSPRVGRAGANVLTF.

The rearrangement links TRBV5-4 to TRBJ1-3, with D unresolved. The V and J ends lost 0 bases and 0 bases respectively, with 7 bases between them. The length of the CDR3 is 15 residues. CDR1 is SGHNT and CDR2 is YYREEE in the germline V gene (reference sequence). The CDR3 spells CASSLDYSSGNTIYF. The CDR3 region has the DNA TGTGCCAGCAGCTTGGATTACAGCTCTGGAAACACCATATATTTT.

The V gene is TRBV29-1, the J gene TRBJ2-4, with D possibly TRBD2 on 6 matching bases. Deletions cut 2 bases from V and 6 bases from J, with 14 bases between. Germline V gene sequence: CDR1 SQVTM, CDR2 ANQGSEA. The CDR3 runs 14 residues. Written as DNA, the CDR3 is TGCAGCGTTGAATGGTTGCGGGGAAGAAACATTCAGTACTTC. Amino acids: CSVEWLRGRNIQYF.

The rearrangement uses TRBV7-9 and TRBJ2-2; 7 bases fit TRBD2. CDR3 length: 15 residues. Germline V CDR1 and CDR2: SEHNR, FQNEAQ (reference sequence). J was trimmed by 4 bases and V by 5 bases; bases with no gene match: 7. Here the CDR3 reads CASSRTSVPTGELFF. The CDR3 coding sequence is TGTGCCAGCAGCCGTACTAGCGTCCCCACCGGGGAGCTGTTTTTT.

The chain is built from TRBV5-1 and TRBJ1-3; D possibly corresponds to TRBD1 (5 bases). The CDR3 totals 17 residues. The ends were cut back, 3 bases at V and 1 base at J, with 17 bases in the middle. Germline V gene data show CDR1 as SGHRS and CDR2 as YFSETQ. CDR3 region: CASSSGQGYSSGNTIYF. The CDR3 DNA reads as TGCGCCAGCAGCTCCGGCCAGGGTTATTCTTCTGGAAACACCATATATTTT.

This rearrangement joins TRBV14 to TRBJ2-5; D might be TRBD2 (6 bases). The CDR3 runs to 15 residues. V shed 0 bases and J shed 1 base, with 9 bases lying between them. Germline CDR1 is SGHDN and CDR2 is FVKESK. The CDR3 sequence is CASSQERGLQETQYF. The CDR3 bases are TGTGCCAGCAGCCAAGAACGGGGACTCCAAGAGACCCAGTACTTC.

The J gene is TRBJ2-7, the V gene TRBV7-9; D remains ambiguous. The length of the CDR3 is 14 residues. Per the germline V gene, CDR1 is SEHNR and CDR2 is FQNEAQ (reference sequence). V lost 3 bases, J lost 1 base, and 10 bases lay in between. The chain's CDR3 is CASSFRDVSYEQYF. In DNA, the CDR3 is TGTGCCAGCAGCTTTCGCGATGTTTCCTACGAGCAGTACTTC.

V usage is TRBV11-2 and J usage is TRBJ2-2; possibly TRBD2 for D (5 bases). Germline assignment: CDR1 SGHAT and CDR2 FQNNGV. The CDR3 sequence is 19 residues long. The germline V and J ends were trimmed by 4 bases and 0 bases, with 21 bases remaining between them. In nucleotides, the CDR3 is TGTGCCAGCAGCTCACAACAGCGCCTGCGGGTTACGAACACCGGGGAGCTGTTTTTT. Protein product: CASSSQQRLRVTNTGELFF.

The chain carries TRBV28 and TRBJ1-1, with TRBD1 matching 7 bases. Per the germline V gene, CDR1 is MDHEN and CDR2 is SYDVKM. The CDR3 consists of 14 residues. V trimming: 9 bases; J trimming: 4 bases; junction bases outside the gene matches: 11. The CDR3 loop reads CASCRDREVTEAFF. The CDR3 nucleotides are TGTGCCAGTTGTCGTGACAGGGAGGTCACTGAAGCTTTCTTT.

This chain uses TRBV21-1 with TRBJ1-1. TRBV21-1 is deemed a pseudogene. The CDR3 has 12 residues. DNA for the CDR3: TGTGCCAGCCGCCCGGGGTGGACTGAAGCTTTCTTT. This sequence encodes CASRPGWTEAFF.

V usage is TRBV28 and J usage is TRBJ2-3; weak D call: TRBD2 (6 bases). Germline loops: CDR1 MDHEN, CDR2 SYDVKM. The CDR3 contains 15 residues. Trimming took 8 bases from V and 0 from J, leaving 15 bases between them. This CDR3 reads CASGLKEGSTDTQYF. As DNA, the CDR3 is TGTGCCAGCGGACTGAAGGAGGGCAGCACAGATACGCAGTATTTT.

This clone was observed a few times. This chain uses TRBV4-1 with TRBJ2-7; 7 nucleotides match TRBD1. Looked up from germline, CDR1 is MGHRA and CDR2 is YSYEKL. V dropped 3 bases and J dropped 3; count of bases not matched to a gene: 5. This CDR3 region has 14 residues. This CDR3 is CASSHTTGDYEQYF. The CDR3 coding sequence is TGCGCCAGCAGCCACACAACAGGGGACTACGAGCAGTACTTC.